The 32 T cell receptor beta chains in this list originate from one sample, sequenced in a study of blood T cell repertoires in COVID-19. Here immunoSEQ multiplex PCR was the method, and the copy in TCRdb shows in-frame clones only, minus some. Of about 200,000 clones in the sample, 82% were seen once. Sample: PBMCs or T cells enriched from blood (not recorded which). These receptors all stem from a middle-aged man who had recovered from COVID-19.

The count of this clone is one. The rearrangement joins TRBV7-2 to TRBJ2-3, with 9 nucleotides matching TRBD2. CDR3 length: 16 amino acids. Germline values: CDR1 SGHTA, CDR2 FQGNSA. Trimming took 7 bases from V and 3 from J; bases not matched to a gene: 11. The CDR3 loop reads CASIIQAGGLTDTQYF. CDR3 DNA sequence: TGTGCCAGCATCATACAGGCGGGGGGGCTGACAGATACGCAGTATTTT.

V usage is TRBV28 and J usage is TRBJ2-7, with 9 bases lining up with TRBD1. Trimming removed 10 bases from V and 1 base from J; junction bases left unmatched: 5. This CDR3 has 13 residues. Germline lookup yields CDR1 MDHEN and CDR2 SYDVKM. The CDR3 coding sequence is TGTGCCACCGTCGACAGGGGGTCCTACGAGCAGTACTTC. Its protein product is CATVDRGSYEQYF.

The rearrangement uses TRBV23-1 and TRBJ2-3; a possible D gene is TRBD2 (6 bases). TRBV23-1 is filed as an ORF, its function uncertain. Trimming removed 9 bases at V and 3 bases at J, with 25 bases between. The CDR3 contains 17 residues. CDR3 protein: CARTSPGAGFFTDTQYF. The DNA for the CDR3 is TGCGCCAGAACTTCACCCGGGGCGGGATTTTTTACAGATACGCAGTATTTT.

V usage is TRBV7-2 and J usage is TRBJ2-5; TRBD2 agrees at 7 bases. The junction had 5 bases not matched to a gene; V was cut back by 1 base and J by 3 bases. Per germline, CDR1 SGHTA and CDR2 FQGNSA. There are 15 residues in the CDR3. The CDR3 sequence is CASSLDPSGEETQYF. As DNA, the CDR3 is TGTGCCAGCAGCTTAGACCCCAGCGGGGAAGAGACCCAGTACTTC.

The chain uses TRBV28 and TRBJ2-7, with D unclear. This CDR3 is 15 amino acids long. Trimming shortened V by 3 bases and J by 0 bases, and 12 bases separated the two germline ends. Germline lookup yields CDR1 MDHEN and CDR2 SYDVKM. The DNA of the CDR3 is TGTGCCAGCAGTTTGCGGTGGCGGAGCTCCTACGAGCAGTACTTC. This sequence encodes CASSLRWRSSYEQYF.

This CDR3 is CASSVRDGGTEAFF. The CDR3 bases are TGTGCCAGCAGTGTACGGGACGGGGGGACTGAAGCTTTCTTT. The genes are TRBV2 and TRBJ1-1, with a tentative D call TRBD1 (5 bases). The V end lost 4 bases, the J end lost 5 bases, and 14 bases lay between the germline ends. CDR1 is SNHLY, CDR2 FYNNEI, per germline. This CDR3 has 14 residues.

V usage is TRBV28 and J usage is TRBJ2-6; 8 bases match TRBD2. Germline CDR1 MDHEN, CDR2 SYDVKM. This CDR3 contains 18 residues. Unmatched junction bases numbered 9, after V lost 5 bases and J lost 0 bases. The CDR3 nucleotides are TGTGCCAGCAGTCCCTCGGGACTAGGGATCTCTGGGGCCAACGTCCTGACTTTC. Its translation is CASSPSGLGISGANVLTF.

The J gene is TRBJ1-2, the V gene TRBV3-1 (or the pseudogene TRBV3-2), with TRBD1 as a possible D gene (5 bases). The CDR3 runs to 15 residues. Germline loops: CDR1 LGHDT, CDR2 YNNKEL (reference sequence). Trimming pared 1 base from V and 8 bases from J, leaving 17 bases between. CDR3 nucleotides: TGTGCCAGCAGCCAAGTCGCGGCGGCAGGGCGAGGCTACACCTTC. Its protein is CASSQVAAAGRGYTF.

This chain uses TRBV5-5 with TRBJ2-2; 7 nucleotides align to TRBD1. The CDR3 sequence is 14 residues long. J was trimmed by 6 bases and V by 6 bases; bases with no gene match: 8. The V gene's germline CDR1 is SGHKS and CDR2 YYEKEE (reference sequence). The CDR3 loop reads CASTTDRPSGELFF. The DNA of the CDR3 is TGTGCCAGCACCACGGACAGGCCGTCCGGGGAGCTGTTTTTT. The whole variable domain, remainder taken from reference TRBV5-5 and TRBJ2-2, is DAGVTQSPTHLIKTRGQQVTLRCSPISGHKSVSWYQQVLGQGPQFIFQYYEKEERGRGNFPDRFSARQFPNYSSELNVNALLLGDSALYLCASTTDRPSGELFFGEGSRLTVL.

This clone has just a few counts. The genes are TRBV29-1 and TRBJ1-2, with TRBD1 identical over 9 bases. The CDR3 totals 13 residues. The germline CDR1 and CDR2 sequences are SQVTM and ANQGSEA. V shed 7 bases, J shed 3 bases, and the junction held 6 bases outside the gene matches. The CDR3 DNA sequence: TGCAGCGGGACAGGGGCGTCGGACTATGGCTACACCTTC. Encoded protein: CSGTGASDYGYTF.

This clone was counted only a few times. This chain connects TRBV4-2 to TRBJ1-5; maybe TRBD1 (5 bases). The CDR3 runs to 13 residues. The V end was cut by 1 base, the J end by 9 bases, with 10 bases between. The germline V gene encodes CDR1 LGHNA and CDR2 YNFKEQ. The CDR3 loop is CASSQGRDRPQHF. Written as DNA, the CDR3 is TGTGCCAGCAGCCAAGGGAGGGACCGGCCCCAGCATTTT.

The chain recombines TRBV7-3 with TRBJ2-7; no reliable D call. Trimming pared 5 bases from V and 6 bases from J, leaving 17 bases between. Germline CDR1 reads SGHTA; CDR2 reads FQGTGA. The CDR3 has 14 residues. The CDR3 loop is CASSPGSQTSEQYF. CDR3 nucleotides: TGTGCCAGCAGCCCCGGCAGCCAGACTTCCGAGCAGTACTTC. The full variable domain, its missing parts supplied by reference TRBV7-3 and TRBJ2-7, is GAGVSQTPSNKVTEKGKYVELRCDPISGHTALYWYRQSLGQGPEFLIYFQGTGAADDSGLPNDRFFAVRPEGSVSTLKIQRTERGDSAVYLCASSPGSQTSEQYFGPGTRLTVT.

This clone was detected only a few times. This chain uses TRBV7-2 with TRBJ2-7; D perhaps matches TRBD2 (6 bases). Deletions cut 6 bases from V and 7 bases from J, with 16 bases between. The CDR3 spans 13 residues. CDR1 and CDR2 (germline): SGHTA, FQGNSA. DNA of the CDR3: TGTGCCAGCAGTCCCGGCCGGGGGTTAGAGCAGTACTTC. Encoded protein: CASSPGRGLEQYF.

The chain employs TRBV30 and TRBJ2-4, with TRBD2 as a possible D gene (6 bases). This CDR3 has 15 amino acids. V dropped 0 bases and J dropped 3 bases, with 12 bases sitting between them. CDR1 is GTSNPN and CDR2 is SVGIG in the germline V gene (reference sequence). For the CDR3, the DNA is TGTGCCTGGAGTGTCGGGGGAGGTGGCAAAAACATTCAGTACTTC. This translates into CAWSVGGGGKNIQYF.

This chain connects TRBV5-5 to TRBJ1-2; TRBD1 might be the D (6 bases). The CDR3 totals 16 residues. The V end was cut by 0 bases, the J end by 3 bases, with 15 bases between. Per germline, CDR1 SGHKS and CDR2 YYEKEE (reference sequence). The CDR3, as DNA: TGTGCCAGCAGCTTGGGACCCCCTCCAGGGGACTATGGCTACACCTTC. Translated: CASSLGPPPGDYGYTF.

The V call is TRBV15, the J call TRBJ2-4, with D maybe TRBD2 (6 bases). Germline V gene sequence: CDR1 LNHNV, CDR2 YYDKDF (reference sequence). The CDR3 consists of 12 residues. The V end lost 3 bases, the J end lost 7 bases, and 7 bases lay between the germline ends. The CDR3 sequence: CATSRDYNIQYF. The CDR3 coding sequence is TGTGCCACCAGCAGGGACTACAACATTCAGTACTTC.

The V and J genes are TRBV6-2 or TRBV6-3 and TRBJ1-6; a weak D match, TRBD1 (6 bases). V shed 3 bases and J shed 12 bases, with 18 bases lying between them. The CDR3 totals 15 residues. Germline V gene sequence: CDR1 MNHEY, CDR2 SVGEGT. CDR3 region: CASSYKGGGSGPLHF. Written as DNA, the CDR3 is TGTGCCAGCAGTTATAAAGGGGGGGGTAGCGGACCCCTCCACTTT.

V gene TRBV4-1 combines with J gene TRBJ2-5; TRBD1 agrees at 9 bases. J gave up 3 bases and V 5 bases, and 4 bases lay outside the gene matches. The germline V gene encodes CDR1 MGHRA and CDR2 YSYEKL. The CDR3 runs 14 residues. The CDR3 DNA sequence: TGCGCCAGCAGCGTAAGGGACAGGGAAGAGACCCAGTACTTC. Protein product: CASSVRDREETQYF.

This clone has a single count. CDR3 sequence reads: CASSPGDTNYGYTF. CDR3 nucleotide sequence: TGTGCCAGCTCACCCGGGGACACAAACTATGGCTACACCTTC. The genes are TRBV18 and TRBJ1-2, with D tentatively TRBD1 (6 bases). Germline CDR1 and CDR2: KGHSH and LQKENI. The germline V and J ends were trimmed by 3 bases and 2 bases, with 10 bases remaining between them. The CDR3 contains 14 residues.

The rearrangement uses TRBV2 and TRBJ1-2; 8 positions match TRBD1. J gave up 5 bases and V 6 bases, and 11 bases lay outside the gene matches. Germline-derived CDR1 and CDR2 are SNHLY and FYNNEI. This CDR3 contains 15 residues. The CDR3 reads CASSGTGRLGYGYTF. The CDR3, as DNA: TGTGCCAGCAGCGGGACAGGTCGCCTTGGGTATGGCTACACCTTC.

The rearrangement joins TRBV11-2 to TRBJ1-1; no clear D gene. CDR1 and CDR2 (germline): SGHAT, FQNNGV. CDR3 size: 12 residues. V shed 5 bases and J shed 5 bases, with 9 bases lying between them. The CDR3 here is CASSHPGTEAFF. In DNA form, the CDR3 reads TGTGCCAGCAGCCACCCCGGTACTGAAGCTTTCTTT.

This clone turned up a few times. For the CDR3, the DNA is TGTGCCAGCAGTGATCACGGAGTCTACTATGGCTACACCTTC. It encodes CASSDHGVYYGYTF. This chain uses TRBV25-1 with TRBJ1-2, with D uncertain. Germline values: CDR1 MGHDK, CDR2 SYGVNS. The CDR3 runs 14 residues. V lost 3 bases to trimming and J lost 3 bases, with 11 bases between them.

As concerns this clone: Other DNA sequences in the sample encode the same CDR3. J is TRBJ2-1 and V is TRBV9, with TRBD2 matching over 10 bases. Germline CDR1 SGDLS, CDR2 YYNGEE. The junction had 3 bases not matched to a gene; V was cut back by 3 bases and J by 0 bases. CDR3 size: 16 residues. The CDR3 region has the DNA TGTGCCAGCAGCGGGACTAGCGGACGCTCCTACAATGAGCAGTTCTTC. Its translation is CASSGTSGRSYNEQFF.

The rearrangement links TRBV9 to TRBJ2-5; D perhaps matches TRBD2 (5 bases). This CDR3 comprises 16 residues. Trimming took off 2 bases at V and 2 bases at J, with 16 bases between the two ends. In germline, CDR1 is SGDLS, CDR2 YYNGEE. DNA of the CDR3: TGTGCCAGCAGCGTGGGAGTTGGGGTTAGTCAAGAGACCCAGTACTTC. Amino acid sequence: CASSVGVGVSQETQYF.

J is TRBJ1-6 and V is TRBV21-1; the table calls TRBD1, which could not be checked here. TRBV21-1 is a known pseudogene. CDR3 length: 15 amino acids. The CDR3 nucleotides read TGTGCCAGCACTAAACGACGGACACATAATTCACCCCTCCACTTT. Translated: CASTKRRTHNSPLHF.

There are a few counts of this clone. The chain joins TRBV19 to TRBJ2-2; D unclear. Trimming removed 7 bases from V and 6 bases from J, with 15 bases in between. There are 14 residues in the CDR3. Germline CDR1 is LNHDA and CDR2 is SQIVND (reference sequence). CDR3 DNA sequence: TGTGCCAGTATTAAGACATACCCGCCCGGGGAGCTGTTTTTT. Translation gives CASIKTYPPGELFF.

In its sample, this clone was seen once. This chain joins TRBV7-9 and TRBJ1-1; 7 bases are shared with TRBD1. CDR1 and CDR2 (germline): SEHNR, FQNEAQ (reference sequence). CDR3 length equals 13 residues. The ends lost 5 bases at V and 4 bases at J; junction bases unmatched: 4. Written as DNA, the CDR3 is TGTGCCAGCAGCCCGACAGGGTTCACTGAAGCTTTCTTT. It translates to CASSPTGFTEAFF.

This chain connects TRBV23-1 to TRBJ1-2; tentatively, D is TRBD1 (5 bases). TRBV23-1 qualifies as an ORF whose function is uncertain. The CDR3 runs to 15 residues. V was cut by 0 bases and J by 4 bases, with 12 bases left in between. The CDR3 sequence is CASSQSGRAVYGYTF. The CDR3 region has the DNA TGCGCCAGCAGTCAATCGGGCAGGGCGGTCTATGGCTACACCTTC.

In this sample, this clone turned up a few times. The chain uses TRBV2 and TRBJ1-6; a possible D gene is TRBD1 (5 bases). CDR3 length: 16 residues. Germline assignment: CDR1 SNHLY and CDR2 FYNNEI. Trimming removed 3 bases from V and 5 bases from J, with 14 bases in between. The CDR3, as DNA: TGTGCCAGCAGTGATCTTAAGGGGATAGATAATTCACCCCTCCACTTT. It specifies CASSDLKGIDNSPLHF.

The chain uses TRBV6-5 and TRBJ2-3, with 9 bases matching TRBD2. This CDR3 contains 11 residues. Germline V lookup: CDR1 MNHEY, CDR2 SVGAGI. V gave up 9 bases and J gave up 15 bases; unmatched junction bases: 10. The CDR3 DNA follows: TGTGCCAGTTTATCTAGCGGGGCTCTCTATTTT. Translating gives CASLSSGALYF.

This clone was detected once. Here the CDR3 DNA reads TGTGCCAGCAGCCCAGGTTCCCCTCAGCCCCAGCATTTT. This gives the protein CASSPGSPQPQHF. The rearrangement links TRBV12-3 or TRBV12-4 to TRBJ1-5, with D unresolved. This CDR3 is built from 13 residues. Trimming shortened V by 6 bases and J by 6 bases, and 12 bases separated the two germline ends.

V gene TRBV11-2 combines with J gene TRBJ2-1, with TRBD1 identical over 9 bases. The CDR3 is 15 amino acids. Germline loops: CDR1 SGHAT, CDR2 FQNNGV. V was pared by 0 bases and J by 8 bases, with 5 bases of the junction left unmatched. The CDR3 bases are TGTGCCAGCAGCTTAGAGACAGGGGGGTCCTATGAGCAGTTCTTC. Translated: CASSLETGGSYEQFF.